This TCR beta chain was recovered during a study of blood T cell repertoires in COVID-19. This CDR3 spans 14 amino acids. V dropped 7 bases and J dropped 0; count of bases not matched to a gene: 6. Per germline, CDR1 MDHEN and CDR2 SYDVKM. The method was immunoSEQ multiplex PCR; TCRdb's version includes in-frame clones alone and lacks a portion of them. Of 140,000 to 150,000 clones in the sample, 81% were seen once. This clone was recorded only once. The genes are TRBV28 and TRBJ2-7; 7 bases line up with TRBD1. The sequencing input was peripheral blood. The TCR was taken from a human donor in a cohort sampled during active COVID-19. The CDR3 bases are TGTGCCAGCAACCTCAGGGGGAGCTCCTACGAGCAGTACTTC. Translation: CASNLRGSSYEQYF.